The rows below give T cell receptor beta chains drawn from one sample of a study of a mutant IDH1 vaccine in newly diagnosed glioma. The antigens for these receptors are not known. Data came from immunoSEQ multiplex PCR; TCRdb stores just in-frame clones and leaves some out. Counted here are around 41,000 clones, 75% to 90% occurring once; the ten biggest clones make up about 1.5%. The source was PBMCs, collected from a glioma patient whose treatment included an IDH1 peptide vaccine. The receptors derive from a man between 35 and 55 years old with glioma. Both conserved end residues are part of each CDR3. D genes are given only for firm matches. The size of a clone is reported for some rows only, either as once, few or many, or as a class for expanded clones.

CDR3 protein,CDR3 DNA,J gene,V gene,CDR3 length,D gene,clone size
CASSQRGDSPLHF,TGTGCCAGCAGCCAACGGGGGGATTCACCCCTCCACTTT,TRBJ1-6,TRBV5-4,13,-,-
CASSQGQGQTRGGEKLFF,TGCGCCAGCAGCCAGGGACAGGGGCAGACCCGGGGAGGGGAAAAACTGTTTTTT,TRBJ1-4,TRBV4-1,18,TRBD1,-
CASSPMGQGIEGYTF,TGTGCCAGCAGCCCTATGGGACAGGGGATTGAGGGCTACACCTTC,TRBJ1-2,TRBV7-2,15,TRBD1,once
CASSMTAPNQPQHF,TGTGCCAGTAGCATGACTGCGCCTAATCAGCCCCAGCATTTT,TRBJ1-5,TRBV19,14,-,-
CASSGGTRSQPQHF,TGTGCCAGTAGTGGGGGGACGAGGAGTCAGCCCCAGCATTTT,TRBJ1-5,TRBV19,14,-,few
CASRGQGLWEQYF,TGTGCCAGCAGAGGACAGGGACTGTGGGAGCAGTACTTC,TRBJ2-7,TRBV2,13,TRBD1,-
CASSQEWAAAYGYTF,TGCGCCAGCAGCCAAGAATGGGCGGCTGCATATGGCTACACCTTC,TRBJ1-2,TRBV4-3,15,-,once
CASSAPRSGRAYEQYF,TGTGCCAGCAGTGCCCCAAGAAGCGGGAGGGCCTACGAGCAGTACTTC,TRBJ2-7,TRBV6-4,16,TRBD2,-
CASSAGQGTRYGYTF,TGTGCCAGTAGTGCGGGACAGGGGACGCGCTATGGCTACACCTTC,TRBJ1-2,TRBV19,15,TRBD1,-
CASSQDGTGGTGELFF,TGCGCCAGCAGCCAAGATGGGACAGGGGGCACCGGGGAGCTGTTTTTT,TRBJ2-2,TRBV4-3,16,TRBD1,few
CASSLAGSIGWKDEQFF,TGCGCCAGCAGCCTCGCCGGGAGTATTGGGTGGAAGGATGAGCAGTTCTTC,TRBJ2-1,TRBV4-1,17,-,-
CASRPQGGNQPQHF,TGTGCCAGCAGACCTCAGGGCGGCAATCAGCCCCAGCATTTT,TRBJ1-5,TRBV28,14,-,-
CASNSRGGQANQPQHF,TGTGCCAGTAACTCTCGGGGAGGTCAGGCGAATCAGCCCCAGCATTTT,TRBJ1-5,TRBV19,16,-,-
CASSVGLGGYEQYF,TGTGCCAGCAGTGTCGGACTAGGCGGGTACGAGCAGTACTTC,TRBJ2-7,TRBV7-2,14,TRBD2,-
CASSLVSGQETQYF,TGCGCCAGCAGCTTGGTGTCGGGACAAGAGACCCAGTACTTC,TRBJ2-5,TRBV5-1,14,-,-
CAISESWAEKLFF,TGTGCCATCAGTGAGTCCTGGGCTGAAAAACTGTTTTTT,TRBJ1-4,TRBV10-3,13,-,-
CASSLEGVGHAEAFF,TGTGCCAGCAGCTTAGAAGGGGTGGGTCATGCTGAAGCTTTCTTT,TRBJ1-1,TRBV7-2,15,-,-
CASRPTSSYTQYF,TGTGCCAGCAGACCCACTAGCTCTTACACGCAGTATTTT,TRBJ2-3,TRBV5-6,13,-,-
CASSGGTNEQFF,TGTGCCAGCAGCGGGGGCACCAATGAGCAGTTCTTC,TRBJ2-1,TRBV6-6,12,-,-
CASGRTSGTDTQYF,TGTGCTAGTGGCCGGACTAGCGGAACAGATACGCAGTATTTT,TRBJ2-3,TRBV12-5,14,TRBD2,once
CAISESRGNTDTQYF,TGTGCCATCAGTGAGTCACGGGGGAACACAGATACGCAGTATTTT,TRBJ2-3,TRBV10-3,15,-,-
CASSRTGQKNQPQHF,TGTGCCAGCTCGAGGACAGGACAAAAGAATCAGCCCCAGCATTTT,TRBJ1-5,TRBV18,15,TRBD1,-
CASSQANYGYTF,TGTGCCAGCAGTCAAGCTAACTATGGCTACACCTTC,TRBJ1-2,TRBV7-2,12,-,-
CASSLAIWGRELFF,TGTGCCAGCAGCTTGGCGATTTGGGGCAGGGAGCTGTTTTTT,TRBJ2-2,TRBV5-4,14,-,-
CASSNQGRNSPLHF,TGTGCCAGTAGTAATCAGGGCCGGAATTCGCCCCTCCACTTT,TRBJ1-6,TRBV19,14,-,-
CASSVGPKNTEAFF,TGTGCCAGCAGCGTAGGTCCTAAGAACACTGAAGCTTTCTTT,TRBJ1-1,TRBV9,14,-,-
CASTLTGLSVSDTQYF,TGTGCCAGCACCTTGACAGGCCTCTCCGTCTCAGATACGCAGTATTTT,TRBJ2-3,TRBV28,16,-,-
CASSPGPGEENQPQHF,TGTGCCAGCAGTCCCGGACCCGGAGAGGAGAATCAGCCCCAGCATTTT,TRBJ1-5,TRBV28,16,-,-
CASSRLPGRPEDTGELFF,TGCGCCAGCAGCCGTTTACCTGGCCGGCCCGAGGACACCGGGGAGCTGTTTTTT,TRBJ2-2,TRBV4-1,18,-,-
CASSPGREQYF,TGTGCCAGCAGTCCAGGGAGGGAGCAGTACTTC,TRBJ2-7,TRBV7-9,11,-,-
CAISETQGTDTQYF,TGTGCCATCAGTGAAACACAGGGTACAGATACGCAGTATTTT,TRBJ2-3,TRBV10-3,14,-,-
CASSQVVSGGNYEQYF,TGCGCCAGCAGCCAAGTAGTTAGCGGGGGTAACTACGAGCAGTACTTC,TRBJ2-7,TRBV4-1,16,TRBD2,-
CASSLELAEGADTQYF,TGTGCCAGCAGCTTAGAACTAGCGGAGGGTGCAGATACGCAGTATTTT,TRBJ2-3,TRBV11-2,16,TRBD2,-
CASSLIWQAYEQYF,TGTGCCAGCAGCTTAATATGGCAAGCCTACGAGCAGTACTTC,TRBJ2-7,TRBV7-8,14,-,-
CSVADGLVGNQPQHF,TGCAGCGTCGCCGACGGCCTCGTCGGCAATCAGCCCCAGCATTTT,TRBJ1-5,TRBV29-1,15,-,-
CASSLARFTQGGRNTEAFF,TGCGCCAGCAGCTTGGCTCGGTTCACTCAGGGGGGCCGGAACACTGAAGCTTTCTTT,TRBJ1-1,TRBV5-1,19,TRBD1,-
CASKFGTGSGYTF,TGTGCCAGCAAGTTTGGGACAGGGTCTGGCTACACCTTC,TRBJ1-2,TRBV6-1,13,TRBD1,-
CASSPLRAIDEQFF,TGTGCCAGCTCACCACTGCGAGCCATCGATGAGCAGTTCTTC,TRBJ2-1,TRBV18,14,-,-
CASSHPTGTGTGELFF,TGCGCCAGCAGCCATCCCACCGGGACAGGCACCGGGGAGCTGTTTTTT,TRBJ2-2,TRBV4-1,16,TRBD1,-
CASSGPSAGVNFQPQHF,TGTGCCAGCAGTGGTCCATCCGCGGGGGTTAACTTCCAGCCCCAGCATTTT,TRBJ1-5,TRBV2,17,-,-
CASESRNRQSRANVLTF,TGTGCCAGCGAATCGCGCAATAGACAAAGTCGGGCCAACGTCCTGACTTTC,TRBJ2-6,TRBV5-6,17,-,-
CASSLGVLGRGETQYF,TGTGCCAGCAGCTTAGGAGTGTTAGGGAGAGGAGAGACCCAGTACTTC,TRBJ2-5,TRBV7-2,16,-,-
CASSPPTNRNYGYTF,TGTGCCAGCTCACCACCCACCAACAGGAACTATGGCTACACCTTC,TRBJ1-2,TRBV18,15,-,-
CASSQSLGMAAGYF,TGCGCCAGCAGTCAATCCCTCGGGATGGCGGCGGGGTACTTC,TRBJ2-7,TRBV23-1,14,-,-
CASSLGAYEQYF,TGTGCCAGCAGCTTAGGGGCCTACGAGCAGTACTTC,TRBJ2-7,TRBV11-2,12,-,-
CASSYLGGGRQPQHF,TGTGCCAGCAGTTACCTGGGGGGAGGACGTCAGCCCCAGCATTTT,TRBJ1-5,TRBV28,15,-,-
CASSLYRGDQPQHF,TGTGCCAGCAGTTTATACAGGGGAGATCAGCCCCAGCATTTT,TRBJ1-5,TRBV28,14,TRBD1,-
CASSLEIGELFF,TGTGCCAGCAGCTTAGAAATCGGGGAGCTGTTTTTT,TRBJ2-2,TRBV7-9,12,-,-
CASNSISYEQYF,TGTGCCAGCAACAGCATCTCCTACGAGCAGTACTTC,TRBJ2-7,TRBV2,12,-,-
CASSDRVHATNEKLFF,TGTGCCAGCAGTGATAGGGTCCACGCAACTAATGAAAAACTGTTTTTT,TRBJ1-4,TRBV25-1,16,-,-
CAWNGERGTQPQHF,TGTGCCTGGAACGGGGAAAGGGGGACGCAGCCCCAGCATTTT,TRBJ1-5,TRBV30,14,-,once
CASSLSLSYGYTF,TGTGCCAGCAGCTTGAGTTTGAGCTATGGCTACACCTTC,TRBJ1-2,TRBV5-5,13,-,-
CAWSVLAGARETQYF,TGTGCCTGGAGTGTACTAGCGGGGGCCCGGGAGACCCAGTACTTC,TRBJ2-5,TRBV30,15,TRBD2,-
CASSQQGANQPQHF,TGCGCCAGCAGCCAACAGGGGGCGAATCAGCCCCAGCATTTT,TRBJ1-5,TRBV4-1,14,TRBD1,-
CASSARDPYNSPLHF,TGTGCCAGCAGCGCCCGGGACCCTTATAATTCACCCCTCCACTTT,TRBJ1-6,TRBV7-8,15,-,-
CASSVRPFAGTGGETQYF,TGTGCCAGCAGCGTTCGACCCTTTGCCGGGACAGGGGGAGAGACCCAGTACTTC,TRBJ2-5,TRBV9,18,TRBD1,few
CATSREKGISDTQYF,TGTGCCACCAGCAGAGAAAAGGGGATCTCAGATACGCAGTATTTT,TRBJ2-3,TRBV15,15,-,-
CASSGAVTEAFF,TGTGCCAGCAGCGGAGCTGTCACTGAAGCTTTCTTT,TRBJ1-1,TRBV2,12,-,-
CASSLMLAGENTGELFF,TGTGCCAGCAGCTTGATGTTGGCGGGAGAAAACACCGGGGAGCTGTTTTTT,TRBJ2-2,TRBV5-8,17,TRBD2,once